The subject of this entry is one TCR beta chain. Its antigen is not known. These data originate in a study of shared clonotypes between healthy human individuals. Points from the study as a whole: Clonotype sharing among donors was expected to depend on sequencing depth. Larger richness was generally estimated for naive than memory subsets. Although depth was large, rarefaction showed that sequencing of the sorted subsets was incomplete.

Assay execution took place at the deep level. The method was immunoSEQ multiplex PCR; TCRdb's version includes in-frame clones alone and lacks a portion of them. The data contain over 2 million clones, less than 95% of them singletons. The V and J ends lost 5 bases and 4 bases, in that order; junction bases with no gene match: 10. The germline CDR1 and CDR2 sequences are SGHNT and YENEEA. This CDR3 spans 16 amino acids. This receptor was obtained from a man aged 18 to 29 in good health. Some clones in this sample may be carry-over from other donors' samples. The sample consisted of naive CD4+ T cells from PBMCs. Sample subset: CD45RA+ positively selected. The V gene is TRBV11-3, the J gene TRBJ2-2; 7 bases line up with TRBD1. CDR3 in DNA: TGTGCCAGCAGCCCCCGACAGGGTTTGGGCACCGGGGAGCTGTTTTTT. It translates to CASSPRQGLGTGELFF.